This TCR beta chain originates from a study of T-cell memory formation after mild COVID-19. Study context: TCR clustering was largely donor specific. Study-wide points: Specificity for SARS-CoV-2 was not confirmed among the second-wave clones peaking on day 37. The CD4+ clones that contracted clustered mainly within CM and EM, and the CD8+ clones concentrated in EMRA.

V was pared by 5 bases and J by 3 bases, with 16 bases between. The CDR3 extends over 16 amino acids. Germline V gene sequence: CDR1 LGHNA, CDR2 YNFKEQ. Worth noting for this clonotype: The antigen remains unidentified.

TCRdb passed the 5' RACE reads through MiXCR, listing each CDR3 protein once. This table has 250,000 to 400,000 distinct CDR3 sequences, roughly an eighth appearing once. Sequencing was performed on PBMCs or a T cell subset sorted from them (not recorded which). The receptor was derived from a man between 18 and 35 years old who had mild COVID-19 (a few samples of this study predate the infection). Cell type and time point are not known. The chain carries TRBV4-2 and TRBJ2-2, with a weak D call TRBD1 (5 bases). CDR3 in amino acids: CASSSGGGADTGELFF. The CDR3 DNA follows: TGTGCCAGCAGCTCCGGTGGTGGGGCGGACACCGGGGAGCTGTTTTTT.